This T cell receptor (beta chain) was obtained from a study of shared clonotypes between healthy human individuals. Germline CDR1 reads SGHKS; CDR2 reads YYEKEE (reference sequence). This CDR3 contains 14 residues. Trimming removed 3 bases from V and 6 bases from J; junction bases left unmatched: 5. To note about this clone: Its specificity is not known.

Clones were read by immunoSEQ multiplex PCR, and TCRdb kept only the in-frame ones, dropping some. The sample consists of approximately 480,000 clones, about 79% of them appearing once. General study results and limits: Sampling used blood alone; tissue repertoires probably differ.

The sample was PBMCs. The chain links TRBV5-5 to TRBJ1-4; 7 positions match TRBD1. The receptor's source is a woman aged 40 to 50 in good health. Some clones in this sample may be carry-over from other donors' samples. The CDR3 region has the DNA TGTGCCAGCAGCTCGAACAGGGGAGATGAAAAACTGTTTTTT. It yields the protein CASSSNRGDEKLFF.